One sample yielded the 9 T cell receptor beta chains listed below, sequenced in a study of blood T cells in healthy people across ages. Next came a second PCR, run for about 7 to 12 cycles, which used a sample-barcoded 5' primer along with a J-beta primer mix. MiXCR, run by TCRdb on the 5' RACE reads, gives a single entry per CDR3 protein. Of around 800,000 distinct CDR3 sequences listed, less than 80% are singletons. Input material: blood. The origin of the receptors is a man aged 25 to 40 in good health.

The chain employs TRBV7-9 and TRBJ1-1; D is unresolved. CDR1 and CDR2 (germline): SEHNR, FQNEAQ (reference sequence). CDR3 length equals 13 residues. V lost 5 bases and J lost 1, with 8 bases in between. The CDR3 loop is CASSVGENTEAFF. CDR3 in DNA: TGTGCCAGCAGCGTCGGGGAGAACACTGAAGCTTTCTTT.

The J gene is TRBJ2-2, the V gene TRBV27; D could derive from TRBD1 or TRBD2 (5 bases each). The germline V and J ends were trimmed by 5 bases and 4 bases, with 11 bases remaining between them. The V gene's germline CDR1 is MNHEY and CDR2 SMNVEV (reference sequence). The CDR3 has 14 amino acids. This CDR3 reads CASSVGVGTGELFF. The DNA for the CDR3 is TGTGCCAGCAGTGTGGGGGTTGGCACCGGGGAGCTGTTTTTT.

V gene TRBV7-8 combines with J gene TRBJ1-2; no clear D. V lost 1 base and J lost 6, with 12 bases in between. The V gene's germline CDR1 is SGHVS and CDR2 FQNEAQ. This CDR3 has 14 residues. CDR3 region: CASSLGPPSHGYTF. CDR3 sequence (DNA): TGTGCCAGCAGCTTAGGGCCCCCTAGCCATGGCTACACCTTC.

This clonotype was detected only a few times. The chain is built from TRBV29-1 and TRBJ2-1; D gene unclear. The length of the CDR3 is 14 residues. V lost 6 bases and J 6 bases, leaving 18 bases between the germline ends. Per germline, CDR1 SQVTM and CDR2 ANQGSEA. The CDR3 nucleotides are TGCAGCGTCGACGGTAGGGAAGGCCTCAATGAGCAGTTCTTC. Translation gives CSVDGREGLNEQFF.

This rearrangement joins TRBV12-3 or TRBV12-4 to TRBJ1-4, with D perhaps matching TRBD1 (5 bases). Trimming left V 6 bases short and J 5 bases short, with 13 bases between. The CDR3 sequence is 14 residues long. In nucleotides, the CDR3 is TGTGCCAGCAGGGAACAGGTCACAAATGAAAAACTGTTTTTT. Translating gives CASREQVTNEKLFF.

J is TRBJ1-5 and V is TRBV7-8; D remains ambiguous. Between the trimmed V and J ends, which lost 5 bases and 7 bases, there was a span of 21 bases. This CDR3 is built from 16 residues. Germline V CDR1 and CDR2: SGHVS, FQNEAQ. CDR3 sequence: CASSPFDPGSGQPQHF. The CDR3 DNA sequence: TGTGCCAGCAGCCCCTTCGACCCGGGGTCCGGGCAGCCCCAGCATTTT.

This clonotype was seen just once. This could be a read error, since a much larger clone is one nucleotide away. The rearrangement joins TRBV7-2 to TRBJ2-1, with no clear D. CDR1 and CDR2 (germline): SGHTA, FQGNSA. The ends were cut back, 0 bases at V and 0 bases at J, with 6 bases in the middle. This CDR3 spans 15 amino acids. The CDR3 reads CASSLAEDSYNEQFF. CDR3 in DNA: TGTGCCAGCAGCTTAGCTGAAGACTCCTACAATGAGCAGTTCTTC.

This sequence joins TRBV27 and TRBJ2-3; perhaps TRBD1 as D (5 bases). The CDR3 has 16 residues. Germline V lookup: CDR1 MNHEY, CDR2 SMNVEV (reference sequence). Trimming removed 2 bases at V and 0 bases at J, with 12 bases between. CDR3: CASSLGRVPSTDTQYF. The CDR3 nucleotides are TGTGCCAGCAGTTTAGGCAGGGTCCCAAGCACAGATACGCAGTATTTT.

V and J are TRBV4-3 and TRBJ1-2; the D is unclear. The V gene lost 0 bases and the J gene lost 4 bases, with 12 bases spanning the gap. Germline lookup yields CDR1 LGHNA and CDR2 YSLEER. The CDR3 length is 15 residues. This CDR3 is CASSQEDWGSYGYTF. CDR3 bases: TGCGCCAGCAGCCAAGAGGATTGGGGTTCCTATGGCTACACCTTC.